This T cell receptor (beta chain) was sequenced in a study of human T cells and chemical hapten exposure. Time point in this sample: patch test 2, 6 weeks after DPC sensitization. Treatment meaning: therapeutic diphenylcyclopropenone sensitization with weekly scalp DPC. This clonotype was counted only a few times. The antigen is unknown. One entry per CDR3 protein, called by TCRdb with MiXCR from the RACE reads. The sample has roughly 50,000 distinct CDR3 sequences, 9.5% to 10% seen once; the top ten hold 1.5% to 2%. Study-wide points: PT1 expanded TCR counts and patch test score correlated positively.

This specimen was whole blood, taken in connection with sensitization to the hapten diphenylcyclopropenone (DPC). The TCR sequence derives from a woman between 50 and 59 years old with alopecia areata. Some clones in this sample may be carry-over from other donors' samples.

CDR3 region: CASSQTGVQSGMYSPLHF. The CDR3 nucleotides read TGTGCCAGCAGCCAGACTGGGGTACAGTCTGGGATGTATTCACCCCTCCACTTT. The gene calls are TRBV14 and TRBJ1-6; D is unclear. Germline values: CDR1 SGHDN, CDR2 FVKESK. V lost 3 bases, J lost 8 bases, and 23 bases lay in between. The CDR3 extends over 18 amino acids.